This T cell receptor (beta chain) appears in the sequencing data of a study of T cell responses to AZD1222 COVID-19 vaccine. Sequenced by immunoSEQ multiplex PCR; TCRdb stores in-frame clones only, minus some. The sample has 150,000 to 200,000 clones; around 87% are singletons. Sequences were derived from peripheral blood, sampled on day 0 of AZD1222 vaccination. The clonotype comes from an adult in good health.

This chain's CDR3 is CASSESRTGRIFDEQFF. As DNA, the CDR3 is TGTGCCAGCAGTGAATCGAGGACAGGGAGGATATTTGATGAGCAGTTCTTC. J is TRBJ2-1 and V is TRBV25-1; the match to TRBD1 covers 8 bases. Germline V gene lookup returns CDR1 MGHDK and CDR2 SYGVNS. The V and J ends lost 1 base and 8 bases, in that order; junction bases with no gene match: 13. This CDR3 has 17 amino acids.